The present T cell receptor (beta chain) was sequenced within a study of blood T cell repertoires in COVID-19. The wider study: PBMCs, B-cell-depleted T cells, or T cells were the source of the cDNA or gDNA that made up the material.

Per the original methods: Nucleated cell number was recorded as an estimate derived from reference gene primer amplification. Repertoires were generated with immunoSEQ multiplex PCR, while TCRdb's copy carries only in-frame clones and drops some. V, J and clone size were drawn from that table, and D and trimming were deduced from the DNA. Of 250,000 to 300,000 clones listed, about 88% were seen once; the top ten hold under 15%. V was cut by 3 bases and J by 0 bases, with 14 bases left in between. The CDR3 is made up of 16 amino acids. Germline V gene lookup returns CDR1 LNHDA and CDR2 SQIVND (reference sequence).

Material: peripheral blood. The sequence was collected from an older woman with acute or convalescent COVID-19. The chain has TRBV19 and TRBJ1-1, with D possibly matching TRBD1 (5 bases). CDR3 protein: CASSISPQDLNTEAFF. In DNA form, the CDR3 reads TGTGCCAGTAGTATCTCCCCACAGGACCTGAACACTGAAGCTTTCTTT.